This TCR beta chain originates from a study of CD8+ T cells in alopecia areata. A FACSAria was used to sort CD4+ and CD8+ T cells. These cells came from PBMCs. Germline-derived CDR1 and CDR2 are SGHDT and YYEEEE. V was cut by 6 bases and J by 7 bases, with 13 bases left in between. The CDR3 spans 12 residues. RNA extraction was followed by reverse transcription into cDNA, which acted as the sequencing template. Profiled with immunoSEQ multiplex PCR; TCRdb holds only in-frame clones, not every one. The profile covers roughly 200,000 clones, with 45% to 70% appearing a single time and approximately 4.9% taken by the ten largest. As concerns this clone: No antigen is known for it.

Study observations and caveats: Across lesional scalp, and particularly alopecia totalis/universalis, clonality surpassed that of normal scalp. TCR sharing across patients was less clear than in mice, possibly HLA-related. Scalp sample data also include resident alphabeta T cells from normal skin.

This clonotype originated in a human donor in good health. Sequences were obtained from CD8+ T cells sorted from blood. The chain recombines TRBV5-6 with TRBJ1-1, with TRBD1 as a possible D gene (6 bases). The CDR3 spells CASTGGAIEAFF. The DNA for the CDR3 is TGTGCCAGCACCGGGGGGGCGATTGAAGCTTTCTTT. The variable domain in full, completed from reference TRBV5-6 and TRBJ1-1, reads DAGVTQSPTHLIKTRGQQVTLRCSPKSGHDTVSWYQQALGQGPQFIFQYYEEEERQRGNFPDRFSGHQFPNYSSELNVNALLLGDSALYLCASTGGAIEAFFGQGTRLTVV.